This T cell receptor (beta chain) derives from a study of blood T cell repertoires in COVID-19. Study-level information: Acute and convalescent COVID-19 specimens originated in the United States, Italy and Spain. PBMCs, B-cell-depleted T cells, or T cells provided the cDNA or gDNA that made up the material.

In its sample, this clone was seen a few times. How the authors handled the data: Reference gene primer amplification gave estimated nucleated cell counts. TCRdb keeps only in-frame clones here, not all; method: immunoSEQ multiplex PCR. Clonal size and the V and J genes are those of that table, whereas D and trimming came from the DNA. The data hold tens of thousands of clones, with around 90% observed a single time. V was cut by 8 bases and J by 2 bases, with 12 bases left in between. The CDR3 is 13 amino acids. The germline V gene encodes CDR1 MGHRA and CDR2 YSYEKL. The chain is built from TRBV4-1 and TRBJ1-2; perhaps TRBD1 as D (5 bases). The origin of this receptor is a human donor in a cohort sampled during active COVID-19. The sequencing sample was made of peripheral blood. The CDR3 protein is CASAGVANYGYTF. For the CDR3, the DNA is TGCGCCAGCGCGGGGGTAGCAAACTATGGCTACACCTTC.